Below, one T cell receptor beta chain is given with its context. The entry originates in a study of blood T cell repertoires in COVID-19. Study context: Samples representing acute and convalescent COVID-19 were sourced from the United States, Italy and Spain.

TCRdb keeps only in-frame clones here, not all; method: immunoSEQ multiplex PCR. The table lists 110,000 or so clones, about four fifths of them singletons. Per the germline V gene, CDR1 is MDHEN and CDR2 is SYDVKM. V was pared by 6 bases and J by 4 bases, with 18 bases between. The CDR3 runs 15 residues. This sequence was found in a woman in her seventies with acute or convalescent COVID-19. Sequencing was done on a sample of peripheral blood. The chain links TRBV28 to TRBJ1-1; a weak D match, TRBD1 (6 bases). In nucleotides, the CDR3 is TGTGCCAGCAGGATTTACAGGGAAGGGAGCACTGAAGCTTTCTTT. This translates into CASRIYREGSTEAFF.